This TCR beta chain was found in a study of T cell repertoires in cytomegalovirus infection. Whole-study context: It can be stated that public TCR beta signatures indicated CMV infection as well as a matching HLA type. Points from the study as a whole: People with CMV and the relevant HLA were identified by cumulative public TCR beta family frequency.

TCRdb reprocessed the reads via MiXCR and lists one record per CDR3 protein. This sample has approximately 500,000 distinct CDR3 sequences; 16% occur once, and the top ten carry roughly a quarter. This clonotype was counted between two and nine times. What it binds is unknown. Germline CDR1 and CDR2: SGHAT and FQNNGV. The CDR3 has 14 residues. The V end was cut by 0 bases, the J end by 8 bases, with 13 bases between. The TCR comes from a human donor in good health (CMV status not recorded). Some clones in this sample may be carry-over from other donors' samples. This chain links TRBV11-2 with TRBJ1-2; possible D gene TRBD1, 5 bases. Specimen: CD8+ T cells from PBMCs. The CDR3 DNA follows: TGTGCCAGCAGCTTAGAGGGAAGGGGAGAGGGCTACACCTTC. It specifies CASSLEGRGEGYTF.